This is a list of T cell receptor beta chains from one sample in a study of T cell responses to AZD1222 COVID-19 vaccine. Assay used: immunoSEQ multiplex PCR; TCRdb lists only in-frame clones, some missing. The sample carries more than 140,000 clones, around 88% recorded once. Sample: peripheral blood, taken on day 0 of MenACWY control vaccination. The receptors shown here come from an adult in good health. CDR3s leave out the opening cysteine and the closing phenylalanine or tryptophan. The order of the fields is CDR3 protein, V gene, J gene, D gene. D genes are given only for firm matches.

CDR3aa: ASRDRAFTEAF
v_gene: TRBV10-2
j_gene: TRBJ1-1
d_gene: TRBD1

CDR3aa: ASSQDGGGVNYGYT
v_gene: TRBV3-1/TRBV3-2
j_gene: TRBJ1-2
d_gene: -

CDR3aa: ASSYRGGRGFEQF
v_gene: TRBV6-2/TRBV6-3
j_gene: TRBJ2-1
d_gene: -

CDR3aa: ASRPLEAVRTEAF
v_gene: TRBV27
j_gene: TRBJ1-1
d_gene: -

CDR3aa: ASQRDGYGYT
v_gene: TRBV5-4
j_gene: TRBJ1-2
d_gene: -

CDR3aa: ASSRGAGGTDTQY
v_gene: TRBV7-3
j_gene: TRBJ2-3
d_gene: TRBD1

CDR3aa: ASSYTGELF
v_gene: TRBV12-3/TRBV12-4
j_gene: TRBJ2-2
d_gene: -

CDR3aa: ASSPSDVGYT
v_gene: TRBV6-5
j_gene: TRBJ1-2
d_gene: -

CDR3aa: AWSPPFGVVYGYT
v_gene: TRBV30
j_gene: TRBJ1-2
d_gene: -

CDR3aa: AWSGGQLTEAF
v_gene: TRBV30
j_gene: TRBJ1-1
d_gene: -

CDR3aa: ASSRADNEKLF
v_gene: TRBV5-1
j_gene: TRBJ1-4
d_gene: -

CDR3aa: ASSVSGLGGYT
v_gene: TRBV25-1
j_gene: TRBJ1-2
d_gene: -

CDR3aa: ASSYSAGTNEKLF
v_gene: TRBV6-5
j_gene: TRBJ1-4
d_gene: -

CDR3aa: ASSTDRGEQF
v_gene: TRBV7-3
j_gene: TRBJ2-1
d_gene: TRBD1

CDR3aa: ASSPPDGMNTEAF
v_gene: TRBV18
j_gene: TRBJ1-1
d_gene: -

CDR3aa: SVGGQVGWQY
v_gene: TRBV29-1
j_gene: TRBJ2-4
d_gene: TRBD1

CDR3aa: ASSRPTSGGETQY
v_gene: TRBV6-5
j_gene: TRBJ2-5
d_gene: TRBD2

CDR3aa: ASSRYSSGQGATGANVLT
v_gene: TRBV3-1/TRBV3-2
j_gene: TRBJ2-6
d_gene: TRBD1

CDR3aa: AISSDYSGNTIY
v_gene: TRBV10-3
j_gene: TRBJ1-3
d_gene: -

CDR3aa: ASSIDGPSGDYGYT
v_gene: TRBV19
j_gene: TRBJ1-2
d_gene: -